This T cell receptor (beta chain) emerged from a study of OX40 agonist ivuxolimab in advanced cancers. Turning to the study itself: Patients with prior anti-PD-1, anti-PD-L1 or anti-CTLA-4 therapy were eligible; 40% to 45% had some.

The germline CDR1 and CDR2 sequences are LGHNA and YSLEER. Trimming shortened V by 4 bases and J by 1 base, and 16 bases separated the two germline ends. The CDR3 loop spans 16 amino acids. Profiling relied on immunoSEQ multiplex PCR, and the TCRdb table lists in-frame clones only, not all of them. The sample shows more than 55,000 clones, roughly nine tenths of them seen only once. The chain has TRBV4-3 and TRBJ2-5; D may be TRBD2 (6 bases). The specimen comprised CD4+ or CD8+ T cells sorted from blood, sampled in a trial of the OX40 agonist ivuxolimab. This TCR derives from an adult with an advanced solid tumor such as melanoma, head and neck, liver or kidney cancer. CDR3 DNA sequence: TGCGCCAGCAGCCGGGATGGAGGCGGGGCCCAAGAGACCCAGTACTTC. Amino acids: CASSRDGGGAQETQYF.